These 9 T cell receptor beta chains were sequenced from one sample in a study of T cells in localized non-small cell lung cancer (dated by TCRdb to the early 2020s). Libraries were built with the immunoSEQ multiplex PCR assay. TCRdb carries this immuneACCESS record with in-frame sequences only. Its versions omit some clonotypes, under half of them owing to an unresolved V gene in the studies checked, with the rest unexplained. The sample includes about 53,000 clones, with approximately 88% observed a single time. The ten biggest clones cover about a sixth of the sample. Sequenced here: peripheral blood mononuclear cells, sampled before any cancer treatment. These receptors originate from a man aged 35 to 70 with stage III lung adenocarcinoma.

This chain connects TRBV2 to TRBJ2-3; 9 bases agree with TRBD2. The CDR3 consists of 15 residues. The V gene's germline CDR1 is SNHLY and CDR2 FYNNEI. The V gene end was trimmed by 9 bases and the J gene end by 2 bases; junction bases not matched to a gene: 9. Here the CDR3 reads CARNPSGEATDTQYF. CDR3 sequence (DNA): TGTGCCAGGAATCCTAGCGGGGAGGCCACAGATACGCAGTATTTT.

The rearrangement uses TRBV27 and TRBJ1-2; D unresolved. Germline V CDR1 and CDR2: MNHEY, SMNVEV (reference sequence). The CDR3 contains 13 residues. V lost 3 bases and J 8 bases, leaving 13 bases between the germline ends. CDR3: CASSFAQSGGYTF. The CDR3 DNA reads TGTGCCAGCAGTTTTGCCCAATCGGGAGGCTACACCTTC.

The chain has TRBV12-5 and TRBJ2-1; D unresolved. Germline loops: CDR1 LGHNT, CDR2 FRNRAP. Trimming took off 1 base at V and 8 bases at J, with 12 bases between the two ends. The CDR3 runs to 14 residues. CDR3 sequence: CASGLATAGDEQFF. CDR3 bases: TGTGCTAGTGGTTTGGCTACGGCTGGCGATGAGCAGTTCTTC.

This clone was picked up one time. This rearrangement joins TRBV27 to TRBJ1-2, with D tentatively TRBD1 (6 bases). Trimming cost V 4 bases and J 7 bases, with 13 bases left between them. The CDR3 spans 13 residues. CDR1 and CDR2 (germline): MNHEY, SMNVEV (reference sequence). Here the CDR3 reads CASSWQGKGGYTF. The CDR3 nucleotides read TGTGCCAGCAGTTGGCAGGGGAAGGGTGGCTACACCTTC.

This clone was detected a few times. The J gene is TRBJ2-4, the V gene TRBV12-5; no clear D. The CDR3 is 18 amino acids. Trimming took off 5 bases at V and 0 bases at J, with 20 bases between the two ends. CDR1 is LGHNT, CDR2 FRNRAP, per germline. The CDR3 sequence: CASGEEPKTVEAKNIQYF. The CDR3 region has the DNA TGTGCTAGTGGTGAGGAGCCGAAAACGGTTGAAGCCAAAAACATTCAGTACTTC.

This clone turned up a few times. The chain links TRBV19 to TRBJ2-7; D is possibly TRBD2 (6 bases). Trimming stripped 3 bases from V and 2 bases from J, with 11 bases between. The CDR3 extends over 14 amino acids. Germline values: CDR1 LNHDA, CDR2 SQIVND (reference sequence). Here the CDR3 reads CASSIALAPYEQYF. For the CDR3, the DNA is TGTGCCAGTAGTATTGCACTAGCCCCCTACGAGCAGTACTTC.

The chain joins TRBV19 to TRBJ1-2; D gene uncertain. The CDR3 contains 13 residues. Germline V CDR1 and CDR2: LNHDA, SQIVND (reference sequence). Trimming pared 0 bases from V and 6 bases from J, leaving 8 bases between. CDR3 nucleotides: TGTGCCAGTAGTATAGATGGGAGGGATGGCTACACCTTC. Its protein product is CASSIDGRDGYTF. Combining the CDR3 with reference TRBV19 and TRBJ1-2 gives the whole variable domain DGGITQSPKYLFRKEGQNVTLSCEQNLNHDAMYWYRQDPGQGLRLIYYSQIVNDFQKGDIAEGYSVSREKKESFPLTVTSAQKNPTAFYLCASSIDGRDGYTFGSGTRLTVV.

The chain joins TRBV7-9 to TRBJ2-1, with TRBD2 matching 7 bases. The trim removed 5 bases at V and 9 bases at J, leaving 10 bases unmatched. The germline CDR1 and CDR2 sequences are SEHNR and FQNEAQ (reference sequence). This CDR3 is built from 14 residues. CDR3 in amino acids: CASSPEAGDLEQFF. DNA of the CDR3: TGTGCCAGCAGCCCAGAGGCGGGGGATCTTGAGCAGTTCTTC.

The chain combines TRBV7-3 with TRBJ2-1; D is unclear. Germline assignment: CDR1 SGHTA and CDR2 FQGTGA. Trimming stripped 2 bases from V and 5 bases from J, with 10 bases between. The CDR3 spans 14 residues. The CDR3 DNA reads TGTGCCAGCAGCTTATATCCTAGAAACAATGAGCAGTTCTTC. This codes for CASSLYPRNNEQFF.